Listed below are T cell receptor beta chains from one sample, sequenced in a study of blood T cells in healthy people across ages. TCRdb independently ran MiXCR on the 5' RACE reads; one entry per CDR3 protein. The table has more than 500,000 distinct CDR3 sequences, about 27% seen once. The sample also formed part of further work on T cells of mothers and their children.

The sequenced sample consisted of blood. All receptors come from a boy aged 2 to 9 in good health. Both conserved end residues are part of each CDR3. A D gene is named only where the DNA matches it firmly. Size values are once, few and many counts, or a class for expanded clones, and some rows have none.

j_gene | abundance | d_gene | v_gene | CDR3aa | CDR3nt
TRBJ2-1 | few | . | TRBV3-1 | CASSQEVRGEQFF | TGTGCCAGCAGCCAAGAGGTCCGCGGTGAGCAGTTCTTC
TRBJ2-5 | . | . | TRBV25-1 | CASSGSDSFRETQYF | TGTGCCAGCAGTGGATCCGACTCCTTTAGGGAGACCCAGTACTTC
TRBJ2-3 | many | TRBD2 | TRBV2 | CASVPSGEDTQYF | TGTGCCAGCGTGCCTAGCGGGGAGGATACGCAGTATTTT
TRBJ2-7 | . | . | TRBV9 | CASSVSSGTGTYEQYF | TGTGCCAGCAGCGTCAGCTCCGGGACTGGGACCTACGAGCAGTACTTC
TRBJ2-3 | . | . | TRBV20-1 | CSAWSGADTQYF | TGCAGTGCTTGGTCCGGCGCAGATACGCAGTATTTT
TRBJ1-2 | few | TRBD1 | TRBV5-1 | CASSLAGTGPGYTF | TGCGCCAGCAGCTTGGCGGGGACAGGGCCCGGCTACACCTTC
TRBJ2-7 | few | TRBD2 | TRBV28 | CASKGSSGTAYEQYF | TGTGCCAGCAAAGGGTCTAGCGGGACCGCCTACGAGCAGTACTTC
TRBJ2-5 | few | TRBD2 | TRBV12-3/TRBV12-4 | CATIKTSGETQYF | TGTGCCACCATAAAGACTAGCGGGGAGACCCAGTACTTC
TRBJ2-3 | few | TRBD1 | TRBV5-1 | CASSTGTDSTDTQYF | TGCGCCAGCAGTACAGGGACAGACAGCACAGATACGCAGTATTTT
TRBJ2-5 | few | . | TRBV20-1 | CSAREARAAYQETQYF | TGCAGTGCTAGAGAGGCTCGGGCGGCGTACCAAGAGACCCAGTACTTC
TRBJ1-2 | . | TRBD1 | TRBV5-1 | CASSGPRDRGPYTF | TGCGCCAGCAGCGGCCCCAGGGACAGGGGGCCTTACACCTTC
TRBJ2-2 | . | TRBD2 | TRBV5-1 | CASSSSTSVDTGELFF | TGCGCCAGCAGCTCGTCGACTAGCGTAGACACCGGGGAGCTGTTTTTT
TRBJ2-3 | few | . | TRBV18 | CASSSLGNTDTQYF | TGTGCCAGCTCAAGCCTAGGGAACACAGATACGCAGTATTTT
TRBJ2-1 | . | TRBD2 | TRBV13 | CASSSEGLGGEQFF | TGTGCCAGCAGCTCCGAGGGACTAGGGGGTGAGCAGTTCTTC
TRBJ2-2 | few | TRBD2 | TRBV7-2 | CASSFPPSGSGTGELFF | TGTGCCAGCAGCTTCCCGCCAAGCGGGAGTGGCACCGGGGAGCTGTTTTTT
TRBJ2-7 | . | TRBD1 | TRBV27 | CASSSGGGYYEQYF | TGTGCCAGCAGTTCAGGGGGCGGGTACTACGAGCAGTACTTC
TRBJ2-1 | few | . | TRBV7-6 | CASSPGRADEQFF | TGTGCCAGCAGCCCTGGCAGAGCGGATGAGCAGTTCTTC
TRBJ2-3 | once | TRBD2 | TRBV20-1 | CSARDYGERGDTDTQYF | TGCAGTGCTAGAGATTACGGGGAGCGGGGCGACACAGATACGCAGTATTTT
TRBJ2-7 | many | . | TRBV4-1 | CASSQDRRGYEQYF | TGTGCCAGCAGCCAAGATAGGAGGGGCTACGAGCAGTACTTC
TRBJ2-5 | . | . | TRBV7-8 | CAPRPDGVGETQYF | TGTGCCCCCCGCCCGGACGGGGTGGGGGAGACCCAGTACTTC
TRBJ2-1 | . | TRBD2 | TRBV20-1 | CSAREGGGARYEQFF | TGCAGTGCTAGAGAGGGCGGGGGGGCCAGGTATGAGCAGTTCTTC
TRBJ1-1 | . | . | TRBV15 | CATSRDLMGAEAFF | TGTGCCACCAGCAGAGATTTAATGGGCGCTGAAGCTTTCTTT
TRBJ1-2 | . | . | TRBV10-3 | CAISSDNANYGYTF | TGTGCCATCAGTTCCGACAACGCTAACTATGGCTACACCTTC
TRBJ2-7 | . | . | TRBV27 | CASSFLWTAGYEQYF | TGTGCCAGCAGTTTTTTGTGGACGGCCGGGTACGAGCAGTACTTC
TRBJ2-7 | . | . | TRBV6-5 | CASSYSDSRSYEQYF | TGTGCCAGCAGTTACTCGGACAGCCGCTCCTACGAGCAGTACTTC
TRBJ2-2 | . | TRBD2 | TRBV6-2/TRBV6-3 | CASRTGGGLTGELFF | TGTGCCAGCAGGACGGGGGGGGGCCTCACCGGGGAGCTGTTTTTT
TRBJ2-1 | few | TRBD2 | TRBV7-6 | CASSRRGLAGDEQFF | TGTGCCAGCAGCCGTAGGGGGCTAGCGGGAGATGAGCAGTTCTTC
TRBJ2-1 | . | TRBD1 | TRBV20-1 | CSATETGATVLYNEQFF | TGCAGTGCCACCGAGACAGGGGCTACCGTATTATACAATGAGCAGTTCTTC
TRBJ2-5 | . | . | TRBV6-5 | CASRTGGDRTQYF | TGTGCCAGCAGAACCGGGGGTGACAGGACCCAGTACTTC